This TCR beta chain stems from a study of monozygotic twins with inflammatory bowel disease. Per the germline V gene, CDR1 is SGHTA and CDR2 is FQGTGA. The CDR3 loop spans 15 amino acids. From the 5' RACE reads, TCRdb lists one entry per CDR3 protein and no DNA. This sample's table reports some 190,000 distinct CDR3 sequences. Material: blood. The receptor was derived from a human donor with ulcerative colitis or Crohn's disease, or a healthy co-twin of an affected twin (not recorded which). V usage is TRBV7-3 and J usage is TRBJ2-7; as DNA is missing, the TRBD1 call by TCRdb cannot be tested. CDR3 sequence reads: CASSLDRGGGYEQYF.